This T cell receptor (beta chain) was observed in a study of a mutant IDH1 vaccine in newly diagnosed glioma. Across the study: Once 4-6 weeks had passed after radiotherapy alone, vaccination started, or it started with temozolomide cycles.

Here immunoSEQ multiplex PCR was the method, and the copy in TCRdb shows in-frame clones only, minus some. The sample records some 42,000 clones, 65% to 90% being singletons. Time point meaning: week 47, end of study. Topical imiquimod accompanied each vaccine dose, which consisted of 300 ug of mutant IDH1 20-mer peptide. All eight of the vaccinations patients received fell in weeks 1, 3, 5, 7, 11, 15, 19 and 23. As to this clone: Its antigen is currently unknown.

The source is a man between 18 and 29 years old with glioma. Some clones in this sample may be carry-over from other donors' samples. The sequencing used PBMCs, collected from a glioma patient whose treatment included an IDH1 peptide vaccine.

The CDR3 loop reads CASRGQGSTGELFF. In nucleotides, the CDR3 is TGTGCCAGTAGGGGACAGGGGTCAACCGGGGAGCTGTTTTTT. The V gene is TRBV19, the J gene TRBJ2-2, with TRBD1 identical over 10 bases. Looked up from germline, CDR1 is LNHDA and CDR2 is SQIVND (reference sequence). CDR3 length equals 14 residues. With 6 bases clipped from V and 5 bases from J, the junction kept 3 bases outside the gene matches.